This is a list of T cell receptor beta chains from one sample in a study of blood T cell repertoires in COVID-19. Generated by immunoSEQ multiplex PCR, the TCRdb table keeps only in-frame clones and is missing some. The data show roughly 49,000 clones, about four fifths seen once. Source material: peripheral blood. Receptor source: a man between 50 and 59 years old with acute or convalescent COVID-19. Each CDR3 is given with its conserved first and last residue. Each record gives: J gene, V gene, D gene, clone size, CDR3 protein, CDR3 DNA. A D gene is named only where the DNA matches it firmly. Size values are once, few and many counts, or a class for expanded clones, and some rows have none.

J: TRBJ2-1
V: TRBV6-4
D: TRBD2
size: .
CDR3: CASSEGLAGDNEQFF
DNA: TGTGCCAGCAGTGAGGGACTAGCGGGAGACAATGAGCAGTTCTTC

J: TRBJ2-1
V: TRBV11-3
D: .
size: once
CDR3: CASSSRAGFGYNEQFF
DNA: TGTGCCAGCAGCTCCCGCGCGGGGTTTGGTTACAATGAGCAGTTCTTC

J: TRBJ1-1
V: TRBV6-5
D: .
size: .
CDR3: CASSPLTVGDTEAFF
DNA: TGTGCCAGCTCCCCGCTGACAGTGGGCGACACTGAAGCTTTCTTT

J: TRBJ2-7
V: TRBV6-5
D: TRBD1
size: .
CDR3: CASKPQGVTYEQYF
DNA: TGTGCCAGCAAACCTCAGGGGGTGACCTACGAGCAGTACTTC

J: TRBJ1-5
V: TRBV4-3
D: .
size: .
CDR3: CASSQDAFGSNQPQHF
DNA: TGCGCCAGCAGCCAAGATGCCTTCGGTAGCAATCAGCCCCAGCATTTT

J: TRBJ2-2
V: TRBV6-2/TRBV6-3
D: .
size: .
CDR3: CASSYSISGELFF
DNA: TGTGCCAGCAGTTACTCGATTAGCGGGGAGCTGTTTTTT

J: TRBJ2-7
V: TRBV27
D: TRBD2
size: few
CDR3: CASGLAGGTPTSWEQYF
DNA: TGTGCCAGCGGACTAGCGGGAGGGACCCCCACTAGCTGGGAGCAGTACTTC

J: TRBJ2-4
V: TRBV2
D: .
size: .
CDR3: CASSERSVQYF
DNA: TGTGCCAGCAGTGAGCGGTCCGTTCAGTACTTC

J: TRBJ2-7
V: TRBV5-6
D: TRBD1
size: few
CDR3: CASSLGQDPYEQYF
DNA: TGTGCCAGCAGCCTCGGACAGGATCCCTACGAGCAGTACTTC

J: TRBJ2-2
V: TRBV9
D: TRBD2
size: .
CDR3: CASSVELGGFTGELFF
DNA: TGTGCCAGCAGCGTAGAGTTGGGAGGGTTCACCGGGGAGCTGTTTTTT

J: TRBJ1-1
V: TRBV27
D: TRBD1
size: .
CDR3: CASSDRAKAFF
DNA: TGTGCCAGCTCCGACAGGGCCAAAGCTTTCTTT

J: TRBJ2-3
V: TRBV18
D: .
size: .
CDR3: CASSPLSGSTDTQYF
DNA: TGTGCCAGCTCACCCCTTAGCGGTAGCACAGATACGCAGTATTTT

J: TRBJ2-1
V: TRBV9
D: TRBD2
size: .
CDR3: CASSPLAGGTYNEQFF
DNA: TGTGCCAGCAGCCCTCTAGCGGGAGGGACCTACAATGAGCAGTTCTTC

J: TRBJ2-2
V: TRBV6-6
D: .
size: once
CDR3: CASSYSLAAGELFF
DNA: TGTGCCAGCAGTTACTCCCTAGCAGCCGGGGAGCTGTTTTTT

J: TRBJ2-3
V: TRBV18
D: .
size: .
CDR3: CASSFMWPDRLNTDTQYF
DNA: TGTGCCAGCTCCTTCATGTGGCCAGACAGGTTAAACACAGATACGCAGTATTTT

J: TRBJ1-5
V: TRBV19
D: TRBD1
size: .
CDR3: CASSSRDRAFKGQPQHF
DNA: TGTGCCAGTAGTTCCCGGGACAGGGCTTTCAAGGGACAGCCCCAGCATTTT

J: TRBJ1-6
V: TRBV18
D: .
size: .
CDR3: CASSQSHNSPLHF
DNA: TGTGCCAGCTCACAAAGCCATAATTCACCCCTCCACTTT

J: TRBJ2-1
V: TRBV6-2/TRBV6-3
D: .
size: .
CDR3: CASSWHNEQFF
DNA: TGTGCCAGCAGTTGGCACAATGAGCAGTTCTTC

J: TRBJ1-2
V: TRBV12-3/TRBV12-4
D: .
size: .
CDR3: CASRPEGARGYTF
DNA: TGTGCCAGCAGACCTGAAGGGGCGCGCGGCTACACCTTC

J: TRBJ2-7
V: TRBV6-2/TRBV6-3
D: .
size: .
CDR3: CASSFRRDSYEQYF
DNA: TGTGCCAGCAGTTTCCGGCGGGACTCCTACGAGCAGTACTTC

J: TRBJ2-7
V: TRBV7-9
D: TRBD1
size: .
CDR3: CASRPRQGASYEQYF
DNA: TGTGCCAGCAGACCTAGACAGGGGGCCTCCTACGAGCAGTACTTC

J: TRBJ2-7
V: TRBV7-2
D: TRBD2
size: .
CDR3: CASSLSGRVYEQYF
DNA: TGTGCCAGCAGCTTGAGCGGGAGAGTCTACGAGCAGTACTTC

J: TRBJ2-1
V: TRBV2
D: .
size: .
CDR3: CASSATPGLSPTIF
DNA: TGTGCCAGCAGTGCTACACCGGGACTCTCTCCTACGATCTTC

J: TRBJ1-2
V: TRBV5-5
D: TRBD1
size: .
CDR3: CASSSDPGTAPSGYGYTF
DNA: TGTGCCAGCAGCTCAGATCCCGGGACAGCTCCTTCTGGCTATGGCTACACCTTC

J: TRBJ2-1
V: TRBV7-9
D: .
size: .
CDR3: CASSEDNEQFF
DNA: TGTGCCAGCAGCGAGGACAATGAGCAGTTCTTC

J: TRBJ2-1
V: TRBV19
D: TRBD1
size: .
CDR3: CASRGTVHNYEQFF
DNA: TGTGCCAGTAGGGGGACAGTACACAATTATGAGCAGTTCTTC

J: TRBJ2-1
V: TRBV7-2
D: .
size: .
CDR3: CASSLERASYNEQFF
DNA: TGTGCCAGCAGCTTAGAGCGGGCCTCCTACAATGAGCAGTTCTTC

J: TRBJ1-4
V: TRBV29-1
D: .
size: .
CDR3: CSVAAGRFEKLFF
DNA: TGCAGCGTTGCGGCAGGGAGGTTCGAAAAACTGTTTTTT

J: TRBJ2-7
V: TRBV7-6
D: .
size: .
CDR3: CASSPARGSYEQYF
DNA: TGTGCCAGCAGTCCGGCCAGGGGTAGCTACGAGCAGTACTTC

J: TRBJ2-5
V: TRBV6-2/TRBV6-3
D: TRBD1
size: once
CDR3: CASSRQGRGNQETQYF
DNA: TGTGCCAGCAGCCGACAGGGCCGGGGAAACCAAGAGACCCAGTACTTC

J: TRBJ2-3
V: TRBV24-1
D: TRBD2
size: .
CDR3: CATSEPLIAGVADTQYF
DNA: TGTGCCACCAGTGAACCACTAATAGCGGGAGTCGCAGATACGCAGTATTTT

J: TRBJ2-2
V: TRBV5-5
D: .
size: .
CDR3: CASSGRAGIAGELFF
DNA: TGTGCCAGCAGCGGACGGGCCGGGATCGCCGGGGAGCTGTTTTTT

J: TRBJ1-3
V: TRBV27
D: TRBD1
size: .
CDR3: CASSLSPTGASSGNTIYF
DNA: TGTGCCAGCAGTTTATCGCCAACAGGGGCCAGCTCTGGAAACACCATATATTTT

J: TRBJ2-1
V: TRBV7-7
D: .
size: once
CDR3: CASSSSGGGKNEQFF
DNA: TGTGCCAGCAGCTCCTCTGGCGGCGGTAAGAATGAGCAGTTCTTC

J: TRBJ2-7
V: TRBV19
D: .
size: .
CDR3: CASSITGAYEQYF
DNA: TGTGCCAGTAGTATTACCGGGGCCTACGAGCAGTACTTC

J: TRBJ1-5
V: TRBV21-1
D: .
size: .
CDR3: CASSKVGGQEPNQPQHF
DNA: TGTGCCAGCAGCAAAGTCGGGGGACAGGAGCCCAATCAGCCCCAGCATTTT

J: TRBJ2-2
V: TRBV9
D: TRBD2
size: .
CDR3: CATGTSGAYTGELFF
DNA: TGTGCCACCGGGACTAGCGGGGCGTACACCGGGGAGCTGTTTTTT

J: TRBJ2-7
V: TRBV10-3
D: .
size: .
CDR3: CAAGRPYEQYF
DNA: TGTGCCGCGGGACGGCCCTACGAGCAGTACTTC

J: TRBJ2-7
V: TRBV5-6
D: TRBD1
size: .
CDR3: CASSLFASLTGDYEQYF
DNA: TGTGCCAGCAGCTTATTTGCGAGTTTGACAGGGGATTACGAGCAGTACTTC

J: TRBJ2-7
V: TRBV6-6
D: TRBD1
size: .
CDR3: CASRSHPGQGADEQYF
DNA: TGTGCCAGCAGGTCACACCCGGGACAGGGGGCGGACGAGCAGTACTTC

J: TRBJ2-7
V: TRBV5-1
D: TRBD2
size: .
CDR3: CASSLRTSGAREQYF
DNA: TGCGCCAGCAGCTTGAGAACTAGCGGGGCGCGCGAGCAGTACTTC

J: TRBJ2-7
V: TRBV7-2
D: .
size: .
CDR3: CASSLVTAYEQYF
DNA: TGCGCCAGCAGCTTAGTAACAGCCTACGAGCAGTACTTC

J: TRBJ1-2
V: TRBV9
D: TRBD1
size: .
CDR3: CASSIGTAQYGYTF
DNA: TGTGCCAGCAGCATCGGGACAGCCCAGTATGGCTACACCTTC

J: TRBJ1-5
V: TRBV12-3/TRBV12-4
D: .
size: .
CDR3: CASSLRENQPQHF
DNA: TGTGCCAGCAGTTTGAGGGAGAATCAGCCCCAGCATTTT

J: TRBJ1-2
V: TRBV7-9
D: .
size: once
CDR3: CASSVRGISYGYTF
DNA: TGTGCCAGCAGTGTCCGAGGGATCTCCTATGGCTACACCTTC